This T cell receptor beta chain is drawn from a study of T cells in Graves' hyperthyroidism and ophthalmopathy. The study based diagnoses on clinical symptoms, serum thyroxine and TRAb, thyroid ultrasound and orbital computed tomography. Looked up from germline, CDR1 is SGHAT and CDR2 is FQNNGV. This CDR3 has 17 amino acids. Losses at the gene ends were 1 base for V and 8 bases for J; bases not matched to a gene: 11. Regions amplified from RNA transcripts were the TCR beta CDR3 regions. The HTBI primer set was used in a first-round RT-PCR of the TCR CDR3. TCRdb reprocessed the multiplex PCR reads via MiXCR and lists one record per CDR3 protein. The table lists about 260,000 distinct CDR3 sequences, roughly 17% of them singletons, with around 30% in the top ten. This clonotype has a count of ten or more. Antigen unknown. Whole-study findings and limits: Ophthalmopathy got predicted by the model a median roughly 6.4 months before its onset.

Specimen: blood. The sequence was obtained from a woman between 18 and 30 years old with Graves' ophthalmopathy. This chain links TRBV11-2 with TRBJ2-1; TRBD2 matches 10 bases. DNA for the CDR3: TGTGCCAGCAGCTTAGGAACATTAGCGGGAGGCCGGGATGAGCAGTTCTTC. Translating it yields CASSLGTLAGGRDEQFF.